Presented here are 26 T cell receptor beta chains from one specimen sequenced in a study of CDR3 diversity in severe acne. One entry per CDR3 protein results from TCRdb running MiXCR on the PCR reads. The sample yields over 100,000 distinct CDR3 sequences, about half seen once. Material for sequencing was blood. These receptors were obtained from a male donor with acne.

The chain employs TRBV27 and TRBJ2-5, with 8 nucleotides matching TRBD2. The junction had 5 bases not matched to a gene; V was cut back by 4 bases and J by 4 bases. The germline V gene has CDR1 MNHEY and CDR2 SMNVEV (reference sequence). The CDR3 is 14 residues long. The CDR3 here is CASSWAGGGETQYF. The DNA of the CDR3 is TGTGCCAGCAGTTGGGCGGGAGGTGGAGAGACCCAGTACTTC.

The chain links TRBV9 to TRBJ2-5; TRBD2 might be the D (5 bases). Looked up from germline, CDR1 is SGDLS and CDR2 is YYNGEE. This CDR3 is 16 amino acids long. V was shortened by 3 bases and J by 4 bases, with 19 bases between the two germline ends. Here the CDR3 reads CASSASGLAFGETQYF. The CDR3 coding sequence is TGTGCCAGCAGCGCATCCGGACTGGCTTTCGGAGAGACCCAGTACTTC.

This clonotype occurred once. The CDR3, as DNA: TGCAGTGCTACCCACTGGGGACTAGCGGGAGTTGGCACAGATACGCAGTATTTT. Protein: CSATHWGLAGVGTDTQYF. The chain uses TRBV20-1 and TRBJ2-3; TRBD2 agrees at 14 bases. In germline, CDR1 is DFQATT, CDR2 SNEGSKA (reference sequence). Germline trimming cut 4 bases from V and 1 base from J; bases unmatched to any gene: 10. The CDR3 consists of 18 residues.

This clonotype was detected many times. The genes are TRBV4-2 and TRBJ2-7; 9 bases map to TRBD1. Looked up from germline, CDR1 is LGHNA and CDR2 is YNFKEQ. V was pared by 0 bases and J by 0 bases, with 0 bases of the junction left unmatched. This CDR3 is 15 amino acids long. The CDR3 loop is CASSQETGGSYEQYF. Here the CDR3 DNA reads TGTGCCAGCAGCCAAGAGACAGGGGGCTCCTACGAGCAGTACTTC.

This clonotype has at least ten counts. The V call is TRBV6-2 or TRBV6-3, the J call TRBJ2-3, with TRBD2 matching over 8 bases. The CDR3 covers 16 residues. V shed 5 bases and J 10 bases; nucleotides not matched to a gene: 17. CDR1 and CDR2 from the germline V gene are MNHEY and SVGEGT. CDR3 nucleotides: TGTGCCAGCAGTCCCGGGGGGGGGGGCGTTGTCTCGGCGCAGTATTTT. The encoded protein is CASSPGGGGVVSAQYF.

The chain joins TRBV7-9 to TRBJ2-3; unclear D gene. V shed 4 bases and J shed 0 bases, with 8 bases lying between them. Looked up from germline, CDR1 is SEHNR and CDR2 is FQNEAQ (reference sequence). The CDR3 totals 14 residues. CDR3 region: CASSSESSTDTQYF. CDR3 nucleotide sequence: TGTGCCAGCAGCTCAGAGAGTAGCACAGATACGCAGTATTTT. The full variable domain, with the rest looked up from reference TRBV7-9 and TRBJ2-3, is DTGVSQNPRHKITKRGQNVTFRCDPISEHNRLYWYRQTLGQGPEFLTYFQNEAQLEKSRLLSDRFSAERPKGSFSTLEIQRTEQGDSAMYLCASSSESSTDTQYFGPGTRLTVL.

V and J are TRBV3-1 and TRBJ1-1, with 7 bases aligning to TRBD1. The CDR3 loop spans 16 amino acids. J was trimmed by 0 bases and V by 4 bases; bases with no gene match: 8. Germline values: CDR1 LGHDT, CDR2 YNNKEL (reference sequence). This CDR3 is CASSPGQRLVNTEAFF. CDR3 nucleotides: TGTGCCAGCAGCCCGGGACAGCGGTTGGTGAACACTGAAGCTTTCTTT.

The J gene is TRBJ2-7, the V gene TRBV6-6; the D gene is possibly TRBD1 (6 bases). There are 17 residues in the CDR3. Germline-derived CDR1 and CDR2 are MNHNY and SVGAGI (reference sequence). Trimming stripped 2 bases from V and 0 bases from J, with 17 bases between. This CDR3 reads CASSYNPTGKSSYEQYF. CDR3 nucleotides: TGTGCCAGCAGTTACAATCCGACAGGCAAGAGCTCCTACGAGCAGTACTTC.

This sequence joins TRBV12-3 or TRBV12-4 and TRBJ1-6, with TRBD1 matching over 9 bases. V lost 6 bases, J lost 7 bases, and 4 bases stayed unmatched. The CDR3 totals 14 residues. The CDR3 DNA follows: TGTGCCAGCAGGAGGACAGGGGTAAATTCACCCCTCCACTTT. It encodes CASRRTGVNSPLHF.

CDR3 sequence reads: CASSGGTGGSEQYF. The CDR3 bases are TGTGCCAGCAGCGGAGGGACAGGAGGCTCCGAGCAGTACTTC. The J gene is TRBJ2-7, the V gene TRBV6-1; 8 bases map to TRBD1. The CDR3 is 14 amino acids. Trimming took 6 bases from V and 6 from J; bases not matched to a gene: 10. The V gene's germline CDR1 is MNHNS and CDR2 SASEGT.

This clonotype was recorded at least ten times. The J gene is TRBJ1-6, the V gene TRBV5-6; D may be TRBD1 (5 bases). CDR1 is SGHDT and CDR2 is YYEEEE in the germline V gene. CDR3 length: 12 residues. V was pared by 2 bases and J by 10 bases, with 7 bases between. The CDR3 DNA reads TGTGCCAGCAGCTTTGGGGGGTCACCCCTCCACTTT. It encodes CASSFGGSPLHF.

This clonotype was counted between two and nine times. The chain employs TRBV5-1 and TRBJ2-7; tentative D call: TRBD2 (5 bases). The CDR3 is 12 residues long. CDR1 and CDR2 (germline): SGHRS, YFSETQ. Trimming left V 10 bases short and J 4 bases short, with 15 bases between. This CDR3 is CALTEPGYEQYF. CDR3 nucleotides: TGCGCCTTAACGGAACCGGGGTACGAGCAGTACTTC.

This rearrangement joins TRBV2 to TRBJ1-5; D is possibly TRBD1 (5 bases). The germline V gene has CDR1 SNHLY and CDR2 FYNNEI. Deletions cut 6 bases from V and 6 bases from J, with 9 bases between. The CDR3 runs 12 residues. The CDR3 DNA sequence: TGTGCCAGCAGGGGGGAAAGTCAGCCCCAGCATTTT. Protein product: CASRGESQPQHF.

This clonotype has only a few counts. The chain recombines TRBV2 with TRBJ2-2; D unresolved. V was cut by 9 bases and J by 11 bases, with 19 bases left in between. The CDR3 is made up of 13 amino acids. Germline CDR1 reads SNHLY; CDR2 reads FYNNEI. This CDR3 is CARGDSNANELFF. CDR3 DNA sequence: TGTGCCAGAGGAGACTCAAACGCGAATGAGCTGTTTTTT.

The chain employs TRBV2 and TRBJ2-1, with TRBD2 identical over 14 bases. The CDR3 totals 16 residues. The V and J ends lost 5 bases and 8 bases, in that order; junction bases with no gene match: 8. The germline V gene encodes CDR1 SNHLY and CDR2 FYNNEI. Here the CDR3 DNA reads TGTGCCAGCAGTAAACCACCGGGACTAGCGGGAGATGAGCAGTTCTTC. Protein product: CASSKPPGLAGDEQFF.

J is TRBJ2-1 and V is TRBV25-1, with TRBD2 matching over 11 bases. The CDR3 runs to 19 residues. Losses at the gene ends were 5 bases for V and 5 bases for J; bases not matched to a gene: 17. Germline CDR1 MGHDK, CDR2 SYGVNS. Here the CDR3 DNA reads TGTGCCAGCAGTCCTGCGGGACGTACACTAGCGGGAGCTCACAATGAGCAGTTCTTC. It translates to CASSPAGRTLAGAHNEQFF.

The CDR3 DNA follows: TGTGCCAGCAGTTGGGACAGCACCTATGGCTACACCTTC. This encodes CASSWDSTYGYTF. The chain combines TRBV12-3 or TRBV12-4 with TRBJ1-2; 7 positions agree with TRBD1. CDR3 length equals 13 residues. Trimming took 4 bases from V and 4 from J; bases not matched to a gene: 3.

This clonotype has more than one count but fewer than ten. The genes are TRBV27 and TRBJ2-3; TRBD2 matches at 12 bases. Germline V lookup: CDR1 MNHEY, CDR2 SMNVEV (reference sequence). J was trimmed by 2 bases and V by 5 bases; bases with no gene match: 8. This CDR3 contains 17 residues. This chain's CDR3 is CASSPRTSGTHTDTQYF. CDR3 sequence (DNA): TGTGCCAGCAGTCCGAGGACTAGCGGGACGCACACAGATACGCAGTATTTT.

The chain combines TRBV28 with TRBJ2-3; D not resolved. This CDR3 has 13 residues. CDR1 and CDR2 from the germline V gene are MDHEN and SYDVKM. The V end lost 7 bases, the J end lost 6 bases, and 14 bases lay between the germline ends. In nucleotides, the CDR3 is TGTGCCAGCACCTTGGGATATATGGATACGCAGTATTTT. Translation gives CASTLGYMDTQYF. Full variable domain (missing parts from reference TRBV28 and TRBJ2-3): DVKVTQSSRYLVKRTGEKVFLECVQDMDHENMFWYRQDPGLGLRLIYFSYDVKMKEKGDIPEGYSVSREKKERFSLILESASTNQTSMYLCASTLGYMDTQYFGPGTRLTVL.

The rearrangement joins TRBV13 to TRBJ1-6; D gene ambiguous. Deletions cut 3 bases from V and 10 bases from J, with 10 bases between. Germline V lookup: CDR1 PRHDT, CDR2 FYEKMQ (reference sequence). There are 13 residues in the CDR3. CDR3 protein: CASSLEAGSPLHF. CDR3 nucleotides: TGTGCCAGCAGCTTGGAGGCGGGATCACCCCTCCACTTT.

This clonotype was seen only a few times. The chain joins TRBV6-1 to TRBJ2-5; maybe TRBD1 (6 bases). This CDR3 has 13 amino acids. The germline CDR1 and CDR2 sequences are MNHNS and SASEGT. The V end lost 6 bases, the J end lost 2 bases, and 10 bases lay between the germline ends. The DNA for the CDR3 is TGTGCCAGCAGAGACAGGACTCAAGAGACCCAGTACTTC. Its protein is CASRDRTQETQYF.

CDR3 protein: CSARGSGRAGDYNEQFF. DNA for the CDR3: TGCAGTGCTAGAGGTAGCGGGAGGGCTGGGGATTACAATGAGCAGTTCTTC. The chain has TRBV20-1 and TRBJ2-1, with 11 bases aligning to TRBD2. Germline trimming cut 1 base from V and 4 bases from J; bases unmatched to any gene: 9. Looked up from germline, CDR1 is DFQATT and CDR2 is SNEGSKA (reference sequence). This CDR3 has 17 residues.

Comment on this clonotype: Being one base from a much bigger clone, this may be a read error. The gene calls are TRBV29-1 and TRBJ2-2, with 11 positions matching TRBD1. The length of the CDR3 is 15 residues. Trimming took 2 bases from V and 6 from J; bases not matched to a gene: 5. Germline CDR1 SQVTM, CDR2 ANQGSEA. CDR3 loop: CSVETGTGGSGELFF. The CDR3 region has the DNA TGCAGCGTTGAAACCGGGACAGGGGGATCCGGGGAGCTGTTTTTT.

The V call is TRBV14, the J call TRBJ2-3; 11 bases are shared with TRBD2. This CDR3 has 18 residues. Germline values: CDR1 SGHDN, CDR2 FVKESK. The V gene end was trimmed by 1 base and the J gene end by 1 base; junction bases not matched to a gene: 7. For the CDR3, the DNA is TGTGCCAGCAGCCAAGGACCCATGGGACTAGCGGGCACAGATACGCAGTATTTT. As protein: CASSQGPMGLAGTDTQYF.

For this clonotype: One end of the junction does not line up with germline, which may come from a read error. The DNA of the CDR3 is TGCAGCGCTCTCCCTAGCGGGAGCACAGATACGCGGTACTTT. Translating gives CSALPSGSTDTRYF. The chain links TRBV29-1 to TRBJ2-3; TRBD2 matches 10 bases. This CDR3 has 14 amino acids. Germline assignment: CDR1 SQVTM and CDR2 ANQGSEA.

About this clonotype: The junction departs from the called germline gene at one end, perhaps through a read error. The chain couples TRBV10-3 to TRBJ2-5; D is unresolved. Per the germline V gene, CDR1 is ENHRY and CDR2 is SYGVKD. This CDR3 has 14 amino acids. DNA of the CDR3: TGTGCCAGCAGTTACATGGACCACCAAGAGACCCAGTACTTC. Residues: CASSYMDHQETQYF.